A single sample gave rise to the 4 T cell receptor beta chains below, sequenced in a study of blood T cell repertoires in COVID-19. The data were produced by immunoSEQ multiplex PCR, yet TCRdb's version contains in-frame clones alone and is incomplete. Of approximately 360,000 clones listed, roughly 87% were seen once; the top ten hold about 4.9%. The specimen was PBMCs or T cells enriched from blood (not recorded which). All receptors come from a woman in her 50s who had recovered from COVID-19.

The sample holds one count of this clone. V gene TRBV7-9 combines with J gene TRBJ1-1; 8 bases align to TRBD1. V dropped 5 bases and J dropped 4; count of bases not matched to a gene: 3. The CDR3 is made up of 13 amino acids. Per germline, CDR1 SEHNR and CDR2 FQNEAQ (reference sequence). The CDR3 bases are TGTGCCAGCAGCGTACAGGGGGTCACTGAAGCTTTCTTT. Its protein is CASSVQGVTEAFF. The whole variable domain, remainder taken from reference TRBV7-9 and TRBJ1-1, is DTGVSQNPRHKITKRGQNVTFRCDPISEHNRLYWYRQTLGQGPEFLTYFQNEAQLEKSRLLSDRFSAERPKGSFSTLEIQRTEQGDSAMYLCASSVQGVTEAFFGQGTRLTVV.

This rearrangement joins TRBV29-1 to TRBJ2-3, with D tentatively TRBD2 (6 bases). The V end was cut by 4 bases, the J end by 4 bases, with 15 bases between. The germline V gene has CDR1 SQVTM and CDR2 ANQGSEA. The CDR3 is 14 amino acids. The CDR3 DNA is TGCAGCGTTGCTGGGACTCCGTGGCCAGATACGCAGTATTTT. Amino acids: CSVAGTPWPDTQYF.

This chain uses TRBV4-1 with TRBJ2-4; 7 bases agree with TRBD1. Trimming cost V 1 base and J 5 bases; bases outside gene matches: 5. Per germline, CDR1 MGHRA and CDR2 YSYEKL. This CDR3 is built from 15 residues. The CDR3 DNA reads TGCGCCAGCAGCCAAGCACTAGGGACAGAAAACATTCAGTACTTC. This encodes CASSQALGTENIQYF.

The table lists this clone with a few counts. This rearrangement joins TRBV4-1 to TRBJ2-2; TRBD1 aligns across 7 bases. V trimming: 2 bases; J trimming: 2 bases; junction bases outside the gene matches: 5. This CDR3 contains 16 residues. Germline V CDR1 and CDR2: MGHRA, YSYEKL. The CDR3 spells CASSQFTGANTGELFF. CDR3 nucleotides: TGCGCCAGCAGCCAATTTACAGGGGCAAACACCGGGGAGCTGTTTTTT.